The 18 T cell receptor beta chains below come from one sample, sequenced in a study of OX40 agonist ivuxolimab in advanced cancers. Sequenced by immunoSEQ multiplex PCR; TCRdb stores in-frame clones only, minus some. The data show approximately 77,000 clones, approximately 84% seen once. The sample in question was CD4+ or CD8+ T cells sorted from blood, obtained in a trial of the OX40 agonist ivuxolimab. Receptors originate from an adult with an advanced solid tumor such as melanoma, head and neck, liver or kidney cancer.

This clone turned up a few times. This chain uses TRBV18 with TRBJ2-7; 11 bases line up with TRBD2. Germline V lookup: CDR1 KGHSH, CDR2 LQKENI. Trimming at V came to 9 bases and at J to 3 bases, leaving 10 bases not matched to a gene. This CDR3 is built from 15 residues. The CDR3 sequence: CASQFSGGAYYEQYF. Here the CDR3 DNA reads TGTGCCAGTCAATTTAGCGGGGGGGCTTACTACGAGCAGTACTTC. Based on the CDR3 plus reference TRBV18 and TRBJ2-7, the full variable domain is NAGVMQNPRHLVRRRGQEARLRCSPMKGHSHVYWYRQLPEEGLKFMVYLQKENIIDESGMPKERFSAEFPKEGPSILRIQQVVRGDSAAYFCASQFSGGAYYEQYFGPGTRLTVT.

The chain is built from TRBV19 and TRBJ2-2, with 11 bases identical to TRBD1. Germline V gene sequence: CDR1 LNHDA, CDR2 SQIVND (reference sequence). The CDR3 length is 18 residues. The V segment lost 5 bases and the J segment 0 bases; nucleotides outside the gene matches: 8. The CDR3 region is CASSVGQGAISNTGELFF. CDR3 bases: TGTGCCAGTAGTGTAGGACAGGGGGCGATATCGAACACCGGGGAGCTGTTTTTT.

This clone was seen more than once but under ten times. The rearrangement joins TRBV15 to TRBJ2-7; 7 bases are shared with TRBD1. The length of the CDR3 is 15 residues. Trimming removed 4 bases from V and 1 base from J; junction bases left unmatched: 7. Germline V gene sequence: CDR1 LNHNV, CDR2 YYDKDF (reference sequence). The CDR3 region has the DNA TGTGCCACCAGCACTGACAGGGCGCGATCCTACGAGCAGTACTTC. Translation gives CATSTDRARSYEQYF. The complete variable domain, with remaining parts taken from reference TRBV15 and TRBJ2-7, reads DAMVIQNPRYQVTQFGKPVTLSCSQTLNHNVMYWYQQKSSQAPKLLFHYYDKDFNNEADTPDNFQSRRPNTSFCFLDIRSPGLGDTAMYLCATSTDRARSYEQYFGPGTRLTVT.

The V gene is TRBV5-4, the J gene TRBJ2-6; D is unresolved. The V gene lost 0 bases and the J gene lost 2 bases, with 12 bases spanning the gap. There are 17 residues in the CDR3. Germline values: CDR1 SGHNT, CDR2 YYREEE (reference sequence). CDR3 bases: TGTGCCAGCAGCTTGGAGCCGGACGTTACTGGGGCCAACGTCCTGACTTTC. Translated, it gives CASSLEPDVTGANVLTF.

The chain links TRBV6-5 to TRBJ2-7, with D possibly being TRBD1 (6 bases). In germline, CDR1 is MNHEY, CDR2 SVGAGI. V lost 7 bases and J 6 bases, leaving 10 bases between the germline ends. The CDR3 length is 11 residues. DNA for the CDR3: TGTGCCAGCACCCAGGGGCCCGAGCAGTACTTC. It encodes CASTQGPEQYF.

This clone appeared once. J is TRBJ2-3 and V is TRBV2; D gene ambiguous. Trimming took 8 bases from V and 2 from J, leaving 14 bases between them. The germline gives CDR1 SNHLY, CDR2 FYNNEI. The CDR3 runs 14 residues. The CDR3 loop reads CASQRTAYTDTQYF. The DNA of the CDR3 is TGTGCCAGCCAAAGGACGGCCTACACAGATACGCAGTATTTT.

This clone was counted a few times. The chain joins TRBV18 to TRBJ2-7; a weak D match, TRBD2 (5 bases). Trimming removed 4 bases at V and 3 bases at J, with 10 bases between. This CDR3 spans 13 amino acids. CDR1 KGHSH and CDR2 LQKENI come from the germline V gene. CDR3 in amino acids: CASSLGSNYEQYF. In DNA, the CDR3 is TGTGCCAGCTCACTAGGGAGTAACTACGAGCAGTACTTC.

The chain links TRBV5-6 to TRBJ1-2; 11 bases agree with TRBD1. The germline CDR1 and CDR2 sequences are SGHDT and YYEEEE. V was pared by 0 bases and J by 4 bases, with 2 bases of the junction left unmatched. There are 15 residues in the CDR3. CDR3 nucleotide sequence: TGTGCCAGCAGCTTGGGGACAGGGGGCTTCTATGGCTACACCTTC. Translating gives CASSLGTGGFYGYTF.

The chain couples TRBV19 to TRBJ2-3, with D hard to call. From germline, CDR1 is LNHDA and CDR2 SQIVND (reference sequence). V lost 7 bases, J lost 2 bases, and 19 bases lay in between. The CDR3 is made up of 16 amino acids. The CDR3 bases are TGTGCCAGTACCACCACCGAGCAGATCACCACAGATACGCAGTATTTT. Residues: CASTTTEQITTDTQYF.

V gene TRBV4-3 combines with J gene TRBJ2-6; no reliable D call. The CDR3 runs 15 residues. V gave up 0 bases and J gave up 2 bases, with 5 bases separating them. The germline gives CDR1 LGHNA, CDR2 YSLEER. The chain's CDR3 is CASSQEHTGANVLTF. The CDR3 DNA reads as TGCGCCAGCAGCCAAGAACATACTGGGGCCAACGTCCTGACTTTC.

The V gene is TRBV6-6, the J gene TRBJ1-1; 9 bases line up with TRBD1. Losses at the gene ends were 7 bases for V and 6 bases for J; bases not matched to a gene: 9. The CDR3 runs to 14 residues. CDR1 MNHNY and CDR2 SVGAGI come from the germline V gene (reference sequence). CDR3 nucleotides: TGTGCCAGCACCCAACAGGGGGCATCTGCTGAAGCTTTCTTT. This gives the protein CASTQQGASAEAFF.

The chain employs TRBV6-5 and TRBJ1-2; the match to TRBD1 covers 8 bases. The CDR3 sequence is 15 residues long. Germline V gene data show CDR1 as MNHEY and CDR2 as SVGAGI. V lost 3 bases, J lost 6 bases, and 9 bases stayed unmatched. CDR3 loop: CASSYGGQGKHGYTF. As DNA, the CDR3 is TGTGCCAGCAGTTATGGAGGACAGGGCAAACATGGCTACACCTTC.

The chain combines TRBV7-2 with TRBJ2-7; 8 positions agree with TRBD1. The length of the CDR3 is 15 residues. V shed 7 bases, J shed 0 bases, and the junction held 8 bases outside the gene matches. The germline V gene has CDR1 SGHTA and CDR2 FQGNSA. The CDR3 DNA sequence: TGTGCCAGCACCTCAGGGGGCGCGGGCTCCTACGAGCAGTACTTC. Translating it yields CASTSGGAGSYEQYF.

The chain links TRBV7-3 to TRBJ2-1; 11 positions agree with TRBD1. The ends lost 5 bases at V and 7 bases at J; junction bases unmatched: 4. Germline lookup yields CDR1 SGHTA and CDR2 FQGTGA. CDR3 length equals 14 residues. The CDR3 region has the DNA TGTGCCAGCAGCGGACAGGGGGCCTCGAATGAGCAGTTCTTC. This gives the protein CASSGQGASNEQFF.

The rearrangement links TRBV7-2 to TRBJ1-5; D remains ambiguous. The length of the CDR3 is 15 residues. Trimming removed 1 base from V and 4 bases from J, with 11 bases in between. Germline values: CDR1 SGHTA, CDR2 FQGNSA. For the CDR3, the DNA is TGTGCCAGCAGCTTAGAATCCGGGATTAATCAGCCCCAGCATTTT. Protein: CASSLESGINQPQHF.

This rearrangement joins TRBV2 to TRBJ2-1, with D maybe TRBD2 (6 bases). The ends were cut back, 7 bases at V and 4 bases at J, with 14 bases in the middle. Germline loops: CDR1 SNHLY, CDR2 FYNNEI. The CDR3 has 14 residues. The CDR3 protein is CASKVAETYNEQFF. The CDR3, as DNA: TGTGCCAGCAAAGTAGCGGAAACTTACAATGAGCAGTTCTTC.

The CDR3 loop is CASSKREFSPLHF. The CDR3 coding sequence is TGTGCCAGCAGCAAAAGGGAGTTTTCACCCCTCCACTTT. The rearrangement uses TRBV9 and TRBJ1-6; D not resolved. V lost 4 bases, J lost 9 bases, and 11 bases lay in between. CDR3 length equals 13 residues. CDR1 and CDR2 (germline): SGDLS, YYNGEE.

The chain joins TRBV28 to TRBJ1-1, with D perhaps TRBD1 (5 bases). CDR1 is MDHEN and CDR2 is SYDVKM in the germline V gene. Trimming took 8 bases from V and 5 from J, leaving 15 bases between them. This CDR3 comprises 13 residues. CDR3 DNA: TGTGCCAGCGCCGCGGGGGGTTGGACTGAAGCTTTCTTT. This gives the protein CASAAGGWTEAFF.